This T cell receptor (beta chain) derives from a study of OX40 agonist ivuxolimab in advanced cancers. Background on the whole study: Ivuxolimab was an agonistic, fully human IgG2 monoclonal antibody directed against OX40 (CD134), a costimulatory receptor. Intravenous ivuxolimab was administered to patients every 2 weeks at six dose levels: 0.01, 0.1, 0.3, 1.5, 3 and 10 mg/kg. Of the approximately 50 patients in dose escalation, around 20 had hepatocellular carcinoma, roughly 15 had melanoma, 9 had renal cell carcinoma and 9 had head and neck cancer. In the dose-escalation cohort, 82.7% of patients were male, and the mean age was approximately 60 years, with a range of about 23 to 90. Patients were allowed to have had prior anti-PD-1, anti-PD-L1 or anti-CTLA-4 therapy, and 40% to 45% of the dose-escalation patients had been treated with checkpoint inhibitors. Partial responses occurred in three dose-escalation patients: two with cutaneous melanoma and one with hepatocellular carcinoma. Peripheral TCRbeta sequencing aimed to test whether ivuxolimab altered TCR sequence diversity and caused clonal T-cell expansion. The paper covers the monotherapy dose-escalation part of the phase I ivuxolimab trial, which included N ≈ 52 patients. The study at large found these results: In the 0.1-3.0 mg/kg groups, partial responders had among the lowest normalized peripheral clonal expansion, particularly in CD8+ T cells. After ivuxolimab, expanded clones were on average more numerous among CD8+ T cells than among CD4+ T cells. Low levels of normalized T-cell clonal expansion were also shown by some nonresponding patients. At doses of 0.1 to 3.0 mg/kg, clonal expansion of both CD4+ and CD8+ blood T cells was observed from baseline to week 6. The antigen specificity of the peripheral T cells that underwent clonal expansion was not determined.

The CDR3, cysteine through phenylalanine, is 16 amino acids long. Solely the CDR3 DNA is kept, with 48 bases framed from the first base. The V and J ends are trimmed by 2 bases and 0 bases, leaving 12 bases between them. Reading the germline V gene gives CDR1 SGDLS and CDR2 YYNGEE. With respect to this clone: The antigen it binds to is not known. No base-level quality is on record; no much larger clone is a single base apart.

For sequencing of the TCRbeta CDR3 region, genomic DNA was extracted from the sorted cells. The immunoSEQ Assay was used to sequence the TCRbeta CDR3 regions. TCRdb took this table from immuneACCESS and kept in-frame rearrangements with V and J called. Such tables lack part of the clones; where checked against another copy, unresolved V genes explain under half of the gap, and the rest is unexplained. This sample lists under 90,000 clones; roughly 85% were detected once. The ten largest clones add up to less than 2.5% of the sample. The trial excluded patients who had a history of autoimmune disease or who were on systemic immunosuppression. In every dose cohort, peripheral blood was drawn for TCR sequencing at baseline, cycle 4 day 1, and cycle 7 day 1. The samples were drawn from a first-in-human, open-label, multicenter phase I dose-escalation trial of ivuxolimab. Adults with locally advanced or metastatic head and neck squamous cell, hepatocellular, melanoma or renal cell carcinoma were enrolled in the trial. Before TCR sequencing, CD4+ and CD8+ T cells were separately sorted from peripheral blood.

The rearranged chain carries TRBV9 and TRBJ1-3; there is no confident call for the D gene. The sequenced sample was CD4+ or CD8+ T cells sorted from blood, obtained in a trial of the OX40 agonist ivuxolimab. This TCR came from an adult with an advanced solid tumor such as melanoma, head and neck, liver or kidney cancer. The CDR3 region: CASSVAGTSSGNTIYF. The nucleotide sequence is TGTGCCAGCAGCGTCGCAGGCACAAGCTCTGGAAACACCATATATTTT.